Shown below are 5 T cell receptor beta chains from a single sample sequenced in a study of blood T cell repertoires in COVID-19. Sequencing used immunoSEQ multiplex PCR; TCRdb keeps in-frame clones, though not all of them. The sample lists 150,000 or so clones; around 87% were seen once. The sequenced material came from peripheral blood. These receptor sequences come from a man in his late teens or twenties with COVID-19, enrolled during active disease.

The gene calls are TRBV5-4 and TRBJ2-7; TRBD2 is a possible D gene (6 bases). Germline CDR1 is SGHNT and CDR2 is YYREEE (reference sequence). Trimming removed 0 bases at V and 7 bases at J, with 14 bases between. There are 14 residues in the CDR3. For the CDR3, the DNA is TGTGCCAGCAGCTTGGATGCTAGCGTGAGAGAGCAGTACTTC. Amino acids: CASSLDASVREQYF.

This chain uses TRBV18 with TRBJ1-5; 10 bases agree with TRBD1. The junction had 2 bases not matched to a gene; V was cut back by 5 bases and J by 4 bases. Germline CDR1 reads KGHSH; CDR2 reads LQKENI. This CDR3 comprises 14 residues. CDR3 amino acids: CASSGQGGNQPQHF. CDR3 sequence (DNA): TGTGCCAGCTCAGGACAGGGGGGGAATCAGCCCCAGCATTTT.

This chain connects TRBV28 to TRBJ2-7; 7 bases are a match to TRBD2. After removal of 4 bases from V and 3 bases from J, the junction contained 18 bases not matched to a gene. The CDR3 has 18 amino acids. Germline lookup yields CDR1 MDHEN and CDR2 SYDVKM. CDR3 coding DNA: TGTGCCAGCAGTTCGGACCCGCGGATGCGGGAGACCCACTACGAGCAGTACTTC. This encodes CASSSDPRMRETHYEQYF.

This clone was detected once. This chain connects TRBV29-1 to TRBJ2-7; D ambiguous. V lost 7 bases to trimming and J lost 0 bases, with 13 bases between them. CDR3 length: 13 residues. Per germline, CDR1 SQVTM and CDR2 ANQGSEA. CDR3 protein: CSASPMSSYEQYF. CDR3 nucleotide sequence: TGCAGCGCCTCACCGATGAGCTCCTACGAGCAGTACTTC.

The table lists this clone with a few counts. The V call is TRBV19, the J call TRBJ1-1, with D possibly being TRBD1 (5 bases). Germline CDR1 reads LNHDA; CDR2 reads SQIVND (reference sequence). The length of the CDR3 is 14 residues. V was clipped by 6 bases and J by 1 base, with 12 bases between them. The CDR3 sequence is CASRPGGRNTEAFF. CDR3 in DNA: TGTGCCAGTAGGCCCGGGGGGAGGAACACTGAAGCTTTCTTT.